The 5 T cell receptor beta chains below were found in one sample sequenced in a study of tumor-infiltrating lymphocytes in primary liver carcinoma (dated by TCRdb to the late 2010s). For sequencing, an Illumina HiSeq 2500 was employed. A constant-region primer and ProtoScript II reverse transcriptase were used to reverse-transcribe TCRbeta-specific cDNA from about 530 ng total RNA. Construction of the TCRbeta libraries relied on three nested rounds of multiplex PCR, following a slightly modified ARM-PCR procedure. Each of the first two PCR rounds ran for nine to ten cycles and used multiplex TRBV1-TRBV30 forward primers together with a Cbeta reverse primer. Clones were called with MiXCR by TCRdb after fastp trimmed the public reads at Q25, and only in-frame beta chains were retained. Rows are combined by CDR3 protein, so each entry shows the most common genes and DNA. The sample profile shows about 310,000 distinct CDR3 sequences; 50% to 70% of them were found once. Around 9.5% of the sample belongs to the ten largest clones.

RNA from unsorted whole blood was extracted with TRIzol reagent, and germline DNA was obtained with the DNeasy Blood & Tissue kit. The sample was peripheral blood. Receptors were obtained from a man in his forties or fifties with primary liver carcinoma and hepatitis B virus infection.

This clonotype has a count of ten or more. This rearrangement joins TRBV11-2 to TRBJ2-1; D gene unclear. V was clipped by 5 bases and J by 2 bases, with 13 bases between them. CDR1 SGHAT and CDR2 FQNNGV come from the germline V gene. This CDR3 has 15 residues. The CDR3 DNA reads as TGTGCCAGCAGCCTGAGGTCTGTCACCTACAATGAGCAGTTCTTC. This encodes CASSLRSVTYNEQFF.

This clonotype was seen many times. The V and J genes are TRBV5-1 and TRBJ2-2; tentative D call: TRBD2 (5 bases). The germline V gene has CDR1 SGHRS and CDR2 YFSETQ. This CDR3 spans 16 amino acids. Trimming took 1 base from V and 3 from J, leaving 13 bases between them. The DNA for the CDR3 is TGCGCCAGCAGCTTGAGTCCTAGCACGGACACCGGGGAGCTGTTTTTT. Its protein product is CASSLSPSTDTGELFF.

Points on this clonotype: The junction and the germline gene differ at one end; a read error may be behind it. This chain connects TRBV6-1 to TRBJ2-5; D is unresolved. Looked up from germline, CDR1 is MNHNS and CDR2 is SASEGT. This CDR3 contains 15 residues. The DNA for the CDR3 is TGTGCCAGCGGTGAACGTCCGCTGTACCAAGAGACCCAGTACTTC. Its translation: CASGERPLYQETQYF.

This clonotype was seen only once. Possible read error: a much larger clone is one base away. The rearrangement joins TRBV6-5 to TRBJ2-3, with TRBD1 as a possible D gene (6 bases). This CDR3 is 14 amino acids long. From germline, CDR1 is MNHEY and CDR2 SVGAGI. Deletions cut 2 bases from V and 6 bases from J, with 12 bases between. CDR3 nucleotides: TGTGCCAGCAGTTACATGGACAGATGGGATACGCAGTATTTT. It is translated as CASSYMDRWDTQYF.

Concerning this clonotype: A much more abundant neighbour one base away suggests this may be a read error. This chain uses TRBV6-1 with TRBJ1-5; D might be TRBD1 (5 bases). This CDR3 has 17 amino acids. Germline V gene data show CDR1 as MNHNS and CDR2 as SASEGT. CDR3 region: CASREIWGSSGRQPQHF. DNA of the CDR3: TGTGCCAGCCGTGAAATATGGGGCAGCTCGGGCCGGCAGCCCCAGCATTTT.